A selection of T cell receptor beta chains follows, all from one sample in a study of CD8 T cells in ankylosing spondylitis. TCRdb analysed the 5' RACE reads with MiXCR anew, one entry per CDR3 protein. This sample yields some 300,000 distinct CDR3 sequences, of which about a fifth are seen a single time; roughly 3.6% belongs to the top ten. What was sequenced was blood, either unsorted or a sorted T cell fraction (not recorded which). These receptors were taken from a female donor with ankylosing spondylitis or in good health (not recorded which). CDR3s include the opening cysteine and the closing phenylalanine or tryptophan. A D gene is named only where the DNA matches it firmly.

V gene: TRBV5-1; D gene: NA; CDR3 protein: CASSSLFGANVLTF
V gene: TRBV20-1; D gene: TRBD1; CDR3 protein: CSAPRADRVIDEQYF
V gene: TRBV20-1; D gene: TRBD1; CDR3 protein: CSASDRDREFYGYTF
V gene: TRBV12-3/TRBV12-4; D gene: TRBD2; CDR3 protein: CASSLLAGGLFYEQFF
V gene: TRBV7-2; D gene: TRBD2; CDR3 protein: CASSQAGVYEQYF
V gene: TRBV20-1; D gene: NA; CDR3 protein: CSAPKGTPYEQYF
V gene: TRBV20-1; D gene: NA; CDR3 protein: CSGEANTEAFF
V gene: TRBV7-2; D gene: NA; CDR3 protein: CASSLGRETEAFF
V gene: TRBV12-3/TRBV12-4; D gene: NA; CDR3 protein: CASSLLPAPEGAMFF
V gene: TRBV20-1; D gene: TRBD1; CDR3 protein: CSASGQGFVADTQYF
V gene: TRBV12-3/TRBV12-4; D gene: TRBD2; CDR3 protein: CASSPWGGGLTDTQYF
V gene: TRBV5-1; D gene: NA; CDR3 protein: CASSSGTSTGELFF
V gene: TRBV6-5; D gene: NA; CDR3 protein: CASSYSTGRADILFF
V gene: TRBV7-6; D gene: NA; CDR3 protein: CASSRDYASPNEQFF
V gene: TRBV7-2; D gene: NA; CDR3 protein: CASSSGRVNTEAFF
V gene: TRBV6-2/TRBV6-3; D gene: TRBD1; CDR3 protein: CASSRQGAQPQHF
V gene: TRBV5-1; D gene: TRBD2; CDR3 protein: CASSLGVAGADTQYF
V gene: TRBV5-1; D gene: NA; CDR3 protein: CASSLVGGLSYEQYF
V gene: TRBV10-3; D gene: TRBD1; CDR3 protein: CAISEGTGGSGANVLTF
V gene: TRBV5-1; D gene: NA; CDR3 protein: CASSLVVSSYEQYF
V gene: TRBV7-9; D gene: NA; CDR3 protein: CASSLEIEPRKF
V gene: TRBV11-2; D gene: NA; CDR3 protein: CASSLVWGASNEKLFF
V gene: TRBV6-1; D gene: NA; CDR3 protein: CATPPRIRGEETQYF
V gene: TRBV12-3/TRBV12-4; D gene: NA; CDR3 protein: CASSFQGSGNTIYF
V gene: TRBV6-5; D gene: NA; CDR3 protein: CASSRNDNEQFF
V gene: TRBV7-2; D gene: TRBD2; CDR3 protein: CASSLAFSPAGGYNEQFF
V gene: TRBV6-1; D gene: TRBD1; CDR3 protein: CASSETGDIYEQYF
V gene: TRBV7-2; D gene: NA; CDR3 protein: CASSLPKRTNEQFF